This is a list of T cell receptor beta chains from one sample in a study of shared clonotypes between healthy human individuals. Some clones are missing from TCRdb's copy, which holds only in-frame ones; the method was immunoSEQ multiplex PCR. The sample has roughly 1,000,000 clones, 75% to 80% seen once. The material sequenced was memory CD4+ T cells from PBMCs. The receptors stem from a man aged 18 to 30 in good health. Some clones in this sample may be carry-over from other donors' samples. CDR3s include the opening cysteine and the closing phenylalanine or tryptophan. A D gene is named only where the DNA matches it firmly. Clone size is stated in some rows and not others, as once, few, many or a class when expanded.

NA,TRBJ1-5,NA,TRBV28,20,CASSLPHVGRVLAINQPQHF,TGTGCCAGCAGTTTACCCCATGTCGGGAGGGTTCTAGCGATCAATCAGCCCCAGCATTTT
NA,TRBJ1-2,NA,TRBV28,11,CASSFPHGYTF,TGTGCCAGCAGTTTCCCGCATGGCTACACCTTC
TRBD2,TRBJ2-3,NA,TRBV9,19,CASSVHTGTSGSSTDTQYF,TGTGCCAGCAGCGTACATACCGGGACTAGCGGAAGTAGCACAGATACGCAGTATTTT
TRBD1,TRBJ2-3,NA,TRBV18,15,CASSSETGSTDTQYF,TGTGCCAGCTCATCTGAGACAGGGAGCACAGATACGCAGTATTTT
NA,TRBJ2-5,NA,TRBV13,14,CASSPSPQPETQYF,TGTGCCAGCAGCCCGTCCCCCCAACCGGAGACCCAGTACTTC
TRBD1,TRBJ1-4,NA,TRBV25-1,15,CASSAHRGLNEKLFF,TGTGCCAGCAGTGCCCACAGGGGGCTTAATGAAAAACTGTTTTTT
NA,TRBJ2-2,NA,TRBV11-2,15,CASSRGPSNTGELFF,TGTGCCAGCTCTCGAGGGCCTAGTAACACCGGGGAGCTGTTTTTT
NA,TRBJ2-5,NA,TRBV20-1,10,CSAVKETQYF,TGCAGTGCTGTGAAAGAGACCCAGTACTTC
NA,TRBJ1-5,NA,TRBV2,12,CASTLGAQPQHF,TGTGCCAGCACATTGGGGGCTCAGCCCCAGCATTTT
TRBD2,TRBJ2-1,NA,TRBV28,15,CASIPGGSSYNEQFF,TGTGCCAGCATACCCGGCGGGAGCTCCTACAATGAGCAGTTCTTC
NA,TRBJ2-7,few,TRBV5-1,13,CASSLGPAYEQYF,TGCGCCAGCAGCTTGGGGCCGGCGTACGAGCAGTACTTC
TRBD1,TRBJ2-5,NA,TRBV19,18,CASSDKGQGIEVGETQYF,TGTGCCAGTAGTGATAAGGGACAGGGGATTGAGGTGGGAGAGACCCAGTACTTC
TRBD1,TRBJ2-5,NA,TRBV19,15,CASQYKGRQGETQYF,TGTGCCAGTCAGTATAAGGGAAGACAGGGAGAGACCCAGTACTTC
NA,TRBJ2-3,NA,TRBV29-1,15,CSVVGRAKSTDTQYF,TGCAGCGTTGTTGGGCGGGCCAAAAGCACAGATACGCAGTATTTT
TRBD1,TRBJ2-7,few,TRBV7-2,14,CASSLAGTEDEQYF,TGTGCCAGCAGCTTAGCCGGGACAGAGGACGAGCAGTACTTC
NA,TRBJ2-7,NA,TRBV5-1,15,CASSFGGTSSYEQYF,TGCGCCAGCAGCTTCGGCGGGACAAGCTCCTACGAGCAGTACTTC
NA,TRBJ1-5,NA,TRBV30,15,CAWSAFGMSNQPQHF,TGTGCCTGGAGTGCCTTCGGAATGAGCAATCAGCCCCAGCATTTT
NA,TRBJ1-3,NA,TRBV18,16,CASSPASGDSGNTIYF,TGTGCCAGCTCACCGGCGTCGGGTGATTCTGGAAACACCATATATTTT
NA,TRBJ2-3,NA,TRBV11-2,16,CASSPQGRTGTDTQYF,TGTGCCAGCAGCCCCCAGGGACGGACGGGGACAGATACGCAGTATTTT
TRBD1,TRBJ1-5,NA,TRBV10-3,15,CAISWGTGDNQPQHF,TGTGCCATCAGTTGGGGGACAGGGGACAATCAGCCCCAGCATTTT
TRBD2,TRBJ2-1,NA,TRBV7-2,17,CASSLAGTSGGYNEQFF,TGTGCCAGCAGCTTAGCCGGGACTAGCGGGGGATACAATGAGCAGTTCTTC
NA,TRBJ2-1,NA,TRBV18,13,CASSQNRGGEQFF,TGTGCCAGCTCACAAAACAGGGGGGGTGAGCAGTTCTTC
NA,TRBJ1-3,NA,TRBV5-1,15,CASGIGDHSGNTIYF,TGCGCCAGCGGAATCGGGGATCACTCTGGAAACACCATATATTTT
NA,TRBJ2-2,NA,TRBV5-1,16,CASSSVPGVNTGELFF,TGCGCCAGCAGCTCGGTCCCGGGAGTGAACACCGGGGAGCTGTTTTTT
NA,TRBJ1-3,NA,TRBV11-1,13,CASSLYPSDTIYF,TGTGCCAGCAGCTTATATCCGAGTGACACCATATATTTT
NA,TRBJ2-1,NA,TRBV4-1,17,CASSQAPRGSSYNEQFF,TGCGCCAGCAGCCAAGCCCCCCGGGGTAGCTCTTACAATGAGCAGTTCTTC
NA,TRBJ1-2,NA,TRBV18,15,CASSPLGATNYGYTF,TGTGCCAGCTCACCACTCGGGGCTACTAACTATGGCTACACCTTC
NA,TRBJ1-4,NA,TRBV2,14,CASSEDRDYEKLFF,TGTGCCAGCAGTGAAGACAGGGACTACGAAAAACTGTTTTTT
NA,TRBJ2-3,NA,TRBV6-6,12,CASSAVGDTQYF,TGTGCCAGCAGTGCGGTGGGGGATACGCAGTATTTT
NA,TRBJ1-5,NA,TRBV28,14,CASRGGYSNQPQHF,TGTGCCAGCAGGGGGGGATATAGCAATCAGCCCCAGCATTTT
TRBD1,TRBJ2-5,NA,TRBV4-2,16,CASSQAQGTTQETQYF,TGTGCCAGCAGCCAAGCACAGGGGACAACGCAAGAGACCCAGTACTTC
NA,TRBJ2-3,NA,TRBV28,13,CASSPSGRDTQYF,TGTGCCAGCAGTCCTTCAGGGCGAGATACGCAGTATTTT
NA,TRBJ1-5,NA,TRBV28,15,CASSLPQGPNQPQHF,TGTGCCAGCAGTTTACCTCAGGGACCCAATCAGCCCCAGCATTTT
TRBD1,TRBJ2-7,NA,TRBV7-9,14,CASSLAVTGGEQYF,TGTGCCAGCAGCCTAGCCGTTACAGGGGGCGAGCAGTACTTC
TRBD2,TRBJ2-7,NA,TRBV2,13,CASSEGGSREQYF,TGTGCCAGCAGTGAGGGAGGGTCCCGCGAGCAGTACTTC
NA,TRBJ1-5,NA,TRBV4-2,13,CASSQEASQPQHF,TGTGCCAGCAGCCAAGAGGCCAGTCAGCCCCAGCATTTT
NA,TRBJ2-7,NA,TRBV7-9,13,CASSPLGPYEQYF,TGTGCCAGCAGCCCCCTGGGCCCCTACGAGCAGTACTTC
NA,TRBJ1-2,NA,TRBV28,14,CASSSPPGAYGYTF,TGTGCCAGCAGTTCCCCACCAGGGGCCTATGGCTACACCTTC
TRBD2,TRBJ2-3,NA,TRBV6-4,17,CASSALAGPSSTDTQYF,TGTGCCAGCAGTGCCCTAGCGGGGCCTTCTAGCACAGATACGCAGTATTTT
TRBD2,TRBJ2-1,many,TRBV19,16,CASSIVVTSGAYEQFF,TGTGCCAGTAGTATAGTCGTGACTAGCGGGGCGTATGAGCAGTTCTTC